A selection of T cell receptor beta chains follows, all from one sample in a study of blood T cell repertoires in COVID-19. Measured with immunoSEQ multiplex PCR; TCRdb has only the in-frame clones, and not every one. In the table there are 250,000 to 400,000 clones, around 89% of which are singletons. Material: peripheral blood. The origin of the receptors is a woman between 25 and 40 years old with COVID-19, enrolled during active disease. CDR3s include the opening cysteine and the closing phenylalanine or tryptophan. The D gene is left open where the match is weak. The listing skips clone size in some rows; elsewhere it reads once, few, many or a size class.

13 | TRBJ1-1 | TRBV19 | TRBD1 | NA | CASKNRGQGEAFF | TGTGCCAGTAAAAACAGGGGGCAGGGTGAAGCTTTCTTT
15 | TRBJ1-1 | TRBV7-2 | NA | few | CASSLGASMNTEAFF | TGTGCCAGCAGCTTAGGAGCGAGTATGAACACTGAAGCTTTCTTT
12 | TRBJ2-5 | TRBV12-3/TRBV12-4 | NA | once | CASSLALETQYF | TGTGCCAGCAGTTTAGCCCTGGAGACCCAGTACTTC
14 | TRBJ2-1 | TRBV2 | TRBD2 | once | CASSARRAGDEQFF | TGTGCCAGCAGTGCCCGAAGGGCGGGGGATGAGCAGTTCTTC
13 | TRBJ1-6 | TRBV2 | TRBD1 | NA | CASLRDRSSPLHF | TGTGCCAGCCTTCGGGACAGATCTTCACCCCTCCACTTT
15 | TRBJ1-2 | TRBV6-5 | TRBD1 | NA | CASSYGTGRLGGYTF | TGTGCCAGCAGTTACGGGACAGGGAGGTTGGGCGGCTACACCTTC
16 | TRBJ2-3 | TRBV24-1 | TRBD1 | once | CATSDDLQGSTDTQYF | TGTGCCACCAGTGATGATTTACAGGGGAGCACAGATACGCAGTATTTT
14 | TRBJ1-4 | TRBV6-5 | NA | NA | CASSLGHMGEKLFF | TGTGCCAGCAGCCTGGGACACATGGGGGAAAAACTGTTTTTT
14 | TRBJ1-1 | TRBV19 | NA | NA | CASSIDSGNTEAFF | TGTGCCAGTAGTATAGACTCCGGTAACACTGAAGCTTTCTTT
15 | TRBJ1-2 | TRBV19 | NA | NA | CASSIATGTDYGYTF | TGTGCCAGTAGTATAGCCACAGGGACGGACTATGGCTACACCTTC
14 | TRBJ1-6 | TRBV10-3 | NA | NA | CAISVSGGRAPLHF | TGTGCCATCAGTGTATCGGGGGGCCGTGCACCCCTCCACTTT
14 | TRBJ1-1 | TRBV5-4 | NA | NA | CASSLRQGTTEAFF | TGTGCCAGCAGCTTGCGCCAGGGGACCACTGAAGCTTTCTTT
15 | TRBJ1-2 | TRBV4-1 | TRBD1 | NA | CASSPRTEGAYGYTF | TGCGCCAGCAGCCCGCGGACAGAGGGGGCCTACGGCTACACCTTC
14 | TRBJ1-4 | TRBV28 | NA | NA | CASSSRGGNEKLFF | TGTGCCAGCAGCTCAAGGGGGGGGAATGAAAAACTGTTTTTT